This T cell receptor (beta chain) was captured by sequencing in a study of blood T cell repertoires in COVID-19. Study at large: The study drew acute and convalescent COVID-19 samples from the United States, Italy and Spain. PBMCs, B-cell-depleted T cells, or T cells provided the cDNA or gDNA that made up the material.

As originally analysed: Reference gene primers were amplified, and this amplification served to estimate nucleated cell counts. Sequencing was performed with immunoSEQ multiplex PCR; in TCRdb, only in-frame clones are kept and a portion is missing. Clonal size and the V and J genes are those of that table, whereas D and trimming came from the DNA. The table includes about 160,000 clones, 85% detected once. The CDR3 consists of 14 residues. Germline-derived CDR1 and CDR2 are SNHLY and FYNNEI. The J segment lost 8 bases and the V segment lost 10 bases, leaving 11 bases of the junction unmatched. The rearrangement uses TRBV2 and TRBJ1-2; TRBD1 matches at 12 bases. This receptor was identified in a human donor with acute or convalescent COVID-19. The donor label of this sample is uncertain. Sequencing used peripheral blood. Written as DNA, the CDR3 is TGTGCCACGGTGCCGGGACAGGGGGCAAGGGGCTACACCTTC. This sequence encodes CATVPGQGARGYTF.